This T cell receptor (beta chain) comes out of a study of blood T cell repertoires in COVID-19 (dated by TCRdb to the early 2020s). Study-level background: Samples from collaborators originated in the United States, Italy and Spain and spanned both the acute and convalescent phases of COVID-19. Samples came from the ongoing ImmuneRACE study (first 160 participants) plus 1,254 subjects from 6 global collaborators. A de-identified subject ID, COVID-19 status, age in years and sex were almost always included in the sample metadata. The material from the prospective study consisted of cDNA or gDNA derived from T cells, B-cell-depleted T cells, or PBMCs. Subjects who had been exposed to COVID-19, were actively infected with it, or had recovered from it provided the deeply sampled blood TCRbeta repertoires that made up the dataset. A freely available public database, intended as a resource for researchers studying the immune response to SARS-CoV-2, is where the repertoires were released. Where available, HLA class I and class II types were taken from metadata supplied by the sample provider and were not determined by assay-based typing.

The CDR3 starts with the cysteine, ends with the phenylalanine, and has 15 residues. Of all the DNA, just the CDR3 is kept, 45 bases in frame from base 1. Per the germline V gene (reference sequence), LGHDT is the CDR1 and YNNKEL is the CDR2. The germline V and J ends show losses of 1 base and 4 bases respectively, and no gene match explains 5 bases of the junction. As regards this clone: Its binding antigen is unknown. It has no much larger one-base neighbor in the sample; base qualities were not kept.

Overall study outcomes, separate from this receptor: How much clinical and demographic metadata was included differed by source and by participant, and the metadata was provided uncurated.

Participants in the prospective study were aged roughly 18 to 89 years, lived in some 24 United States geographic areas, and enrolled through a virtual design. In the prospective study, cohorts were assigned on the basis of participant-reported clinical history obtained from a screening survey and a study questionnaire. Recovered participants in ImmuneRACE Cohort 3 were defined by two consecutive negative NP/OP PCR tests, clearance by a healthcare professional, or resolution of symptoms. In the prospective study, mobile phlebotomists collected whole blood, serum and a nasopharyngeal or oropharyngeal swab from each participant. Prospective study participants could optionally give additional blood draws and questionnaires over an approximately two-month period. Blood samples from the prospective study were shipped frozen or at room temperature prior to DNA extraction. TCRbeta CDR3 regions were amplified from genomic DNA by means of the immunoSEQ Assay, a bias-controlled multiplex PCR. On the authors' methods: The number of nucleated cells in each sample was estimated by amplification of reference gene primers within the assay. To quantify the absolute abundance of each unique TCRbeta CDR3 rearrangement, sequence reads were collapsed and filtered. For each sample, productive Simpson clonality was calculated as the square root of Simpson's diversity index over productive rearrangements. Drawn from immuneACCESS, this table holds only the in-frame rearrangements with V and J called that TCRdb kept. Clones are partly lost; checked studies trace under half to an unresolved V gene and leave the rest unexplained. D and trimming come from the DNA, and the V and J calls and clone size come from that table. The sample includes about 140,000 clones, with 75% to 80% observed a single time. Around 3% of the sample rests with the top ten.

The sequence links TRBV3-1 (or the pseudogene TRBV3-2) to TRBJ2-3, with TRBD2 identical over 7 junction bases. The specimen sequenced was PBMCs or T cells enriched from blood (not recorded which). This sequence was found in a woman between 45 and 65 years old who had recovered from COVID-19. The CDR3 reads CASSQGGGTADTQYF. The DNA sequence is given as TGTGCCAGCAGCCAAGGGGGGGGGACCGCAGATACGCAGTATTTT.